The 16 T cell receptor beta chains below all came from one sample that was sequenced in a study of T cells after yellow fever vaccination. TCRdb reprocessed the 5' RACE reads with MiXCR, giving one entry per CDR3 protein. The sample gives about 340,000 distinct CDR3 sequences, around 12% of which show up once; around 3% is in the top ten. The specimen was CD4+ T cells sorted from PBMCs, collected 15 days after the yellow fever booster vaccination. The origin of the receptors is a man aged 18 to 30 who received the YFV17D yellow fever vaccine.

The chain recombines TRBV6-5 with TRBJ1-6; D is unresolved. Germline lookup yields CDR1 MNHEY and CDR2 SVGAGI. Trimming took 2 bases from V and 0 from J, leaving 8 bases between them. This CDR3 has 16 residues. The CDR3 spells CASSYNILSYNSPLHF. CDR3 coding DNA: TGTGCCAGCAGTTACAACATCCTCTCCTATAATTCACCCCTCCACTTT.

This clonotype was seen a few times. V usage is TRBV28 and J usage is TRBJ1-1; D gene ambiguous. This CDR3 contains 13 residues. Trimming shortened V by 3 bases and J by 4 bases, and 9 bases separated the two germline ends. The germline V gene has CDR1 MDHEN and CDR2 SYDVKM. This chain's CDR3 is CASSFGSVTEAFF. CDR3 bases: TGTGCCAGCAGTTTCGGTTCAGTCACTGAAGCTTTCTTT.

A remark on this clonotype: One end of the junction fails to match germline, which may point to a read error. CDR3 nucleotide sequence: TGTGCTAGCAGCCCACAGCCCGACACTGAAGCTTTCTTT. This translates into CASSPQPDTEAFF. The V call is TRBV7-7, the J call TRBJ1-1, with D unresolved. There are 13 residues in the CDR3. Germline V gene data show CDR1 as SSHAT and CDR2 as FNYEAQ (reference sequence).

This chain links TRBV3-2 with TRBJ1-6. TRBV3-2 is a recognized pseudogene. The CDR3 contains 16 residues. The CDR3 DNA reads as TGTGCCAGCAGCCATGGTAACAGCTCGTATAATTCACCCCTCCACTTT. It codes for CASSHGNSSYNSPLHF.

In this sample, this clonotype turned up a few times. V usage is TRBV28 and J usage is TRBJ2-7; D gene ambiguous. Looked up from germline, CDR1 is MDHEN and CDR2 is SYDVKM. V was trimmed by 5 bases and J by 7 bases, leaving 18 bases between them. The CDR3 is 14 amino acids. The CDR3 sequence is CASSTPTTWGEQYV. The CDR3 DNA follows: TGTGCCAGCAGTACCCCGACGACCTGGGGAGAGCAGTACGTC.

This sequence joins TRBV6-5 and TRBJ1-4; 7 positions agree with TRBD1. Germline V gene data show CDR1 as MNHEY and CDR2 as SVGAGI. The CDR3 runs to 14 residues. V lost 6 bases, J lost 8 bases, and 9 bases stayed unmatched. CDR3 in DNA: TGTGCCAGCAGCCAACAGGGGTTCGGAGAAAAACTGTTTTTT. As protein: CASSQQGFGEKLFF.

This clonotype has ten or more counts. This chain links TRBV2 with TRBJ2-1, with TRBD1 as a possible D gene (5 bases). The germline V gene encodes CDR1 SNHLY and CDR2 FYNNEI. The CDR3 consists of 12 residues. Trimming shortened V by 8 bases and J by 7 bases, and 12 bases separated the two germline ends. The CDR3 region is CASRFQGNEQFF. The CDR3, as DNA: TGTGCCAGCCGTTTCCAGGGTAATGAGCAGTTCTTC.

This clonotype was observed many times. The rearrangement links TRBV7-8 to TRBJ2-7; TRBD1 agrees at 8 bases. The CDR3 runs 15 residues. With 1 base clipped from V and 3 bases from J, the junction kept 5 bases outside the gene matches. Germline V gene data show CDR1 as SGHVS and CDR2 as FQNEAQ. The CDR3 sequence: CASSLVTGGNYEQYV. In nucleotides, the CDR3 is TGTGCCAGCAGCTTAGTAACAGGGGGGAACTACGAGCAGTACGTC.

The chain uses TRBV19 and TRBJ1-1; possibly TRBD1 for D (6 bases). The germline CDR1 and CDR2 sequences are LNHDA and SQIVND (reference sequence). Trimming stripped 3 bases from V and 1 base from J, with 21 bases between. The CDR3 extends over 18 amino acids. The CDR3 sequence is CASSIPSGRGNGNTEAFF. The CDR3 nucleotides read TGTGCCAGTAGTATCCCCTCCGGCAGGGGTAATGGGAACACTGAAGCTTTCTTT.

There are a few counts of this clonotype. V usage is TRBV7-2 and J usage is TRBJ2-7, with 8 bases aligning to TRBD1. The trim removed 6 bases at V and 2 bases at J, leaving 9 bases unmatched. The CDR3 totals 15 residues. The V gene's germline CDR1 is SGHTA and CDR2 FQGNSA. CDR3 in DNA: TGTGCCAGCAGTCAGTATCAACAGGGGGCCTACGAGCAGTACTTC. The encoded protein is CASSQYQQGAYEQYF.

A few counts support this clonotype. The chain carries TRBV14 and TRBJ1-1; D is unclear. Per germline, CDR1 SGHDN and CDR2 FVKESK. The CDR3 consists of 14 residues. V lost 1 base and J lost 9, with 15 bases in between. Here the CDR3 DNA reads TGTGCCAGCAGCCAAGGAGGTAGAAGCGCGAAAGCTTTCTTT. This codes for CASSQGGRSAKAFF.

This clonotype was counted at least ten times. This sequence joins TRBV12-3 or TRBV12-4 and TRBJ2-3; tentative D call: TRBD1 (5 bases). This CDR3 spans 13 amino acids. Trimming stripped 4 bases from V and 6 bases from J, with 11 bases between. DNA of the CDR3: TGTGCCAGCAGTTCCCCTGGGGCGGATACGCAGTATTTT. Amino acid sequence: CASSSPGADTQYF.

This clonotype showed up just a few times. The chain has TRBV7-8 and TRBJ1-5; D gene unclear. The germline gives CDR1 SGHVS, CDR2 FQNEAQ. V lost 6 bases and J lost 3, with 18 bases in between. This CDR3 has 16 residues. The CDR3 DNA is TGTGCCAGCAGTTCCTCTGCGGCGACCGCCAATCAGCCCCAGCATTTT. Translation: CASSSSAATANQPQHF.

CDR3 amino acids: CASSYSHGAGGRNTGELFF. The CDR3 DNA is TGTGCCAGCAGTTACTCTCACGGAGCGGGGGGACGGAACACCGGGGAGCTGTTTTTT. The rearrangement links TRBV6-5 to TRBJ2-2; 9 nucleotides line up with TRBD2. Germline loops: CDR1 MNHEY, CDR2 SVGAGI. J gave up 1 base and V 0 bases, and 9 bases lay outside the gene matches. This CDR3 region has 19 residues.

The chain employs TRBV5-1 and TRBJ2-5; 8 bases map to TRBD1. The CDR3 loop spans 14 amino acids. J gave up 4 bases and V 2 bases, and 4 bases lay outside the gene matches. Looked up from germline, CDR1 is SGHRS and CDR2 is YFSETQ. The CDR3 sequence: CASSFQGAVETQYF. The CDR3 DNA reads as TGCGCCAGCAGCTTCCAGGGGGCCGTAGAGACCCAGTACTTC.

The chain carries TRBV29-1 and TRBJ2-3; TRBD2 agrees at 7 bases. Germline-derived CDR1 and CDR2 are SQVTM and ANQGSEA. The CDR3 contains 14 residues. V shed 4 bases and J 6 bases; nucleotides not matched to a gene: 10. CDR3 DNA sequence: TGCAGCGTTGGAATCGGGACTAAAAGGGATACGCAGTATTTT. Amino acids: CSVGIGTKRDTQYF.